This TCR beta chain derives from a study of blood T cells in healthy people across ages. Primed by a sample-barcoded 5' primer and a J-beta primer mix, a second PCR proceeded for roughly 6 to 12 cycles. TCRdb independently ran MiXCR on the 5' RACE reads; one entry per CDR3 protein. The sample lists over 700,000 distinct CDR3 sequences; 20% to 30% were seen once. A word on this clonotype: The germline gene is not matched at one end of the junction; a read error may be the cause.

The CDR3 is made up of 14 amino acids. From germline, CDR1 is LGHNA and CDR2 YSLEER. These records were also assigned to another study, of T cells of mothers and their children. Per that paper: Over 5 children and their three healthy Caucasian mothers were the donors. cDNA was made from all extracted RNA, around 1.5 ug per 15 ul.

The gene calls are TRBV4-3 and TRBJ2-1; the D is unclear. The origin of this receptor is a boy aged 5-17 years in good health. The source material was blood. CDR3 coding DNA: TGCGCCAGCAGCCAGGCCGCCTCCTACAATGGGCAGTTCTTC. Residues: CASSQAASYNGQFF.